These T cell receptor beta chains were read from a single sample in a study of blood T cells in healthy people across ages. TCRdb passed the 5' RACE reads through MiXCR, listing each CDR3 protein once. Of about 900,000 distinct CDR3 sequences listed, roughly 60% are singletons. The source material was blood. The source is a man aged 30-40 years in good health. The CDR3 runs from the conserved cysteine through the conserved F or W. The D gene is left open where the match is weak. Clone size is given for some rows only: seen once, a few or many times, or a class if the clone is expanded.

v_call: TRBV6-2/TRBV6-3; j_call: TRBJ2-1; clone_size: NA; d_call: TRBD1; cdr3_nt: TGTGCCAGCAGTTACTCTGGGACAGGGGGACATGAGCAGTTCTTC; cdr3_aa: CASSYSGTGGHEQFF
v_call: TRBV9; j_call: TRBJ2-5; clone_size: few; d_call: TRBD2; cdr3_nt: TGTGCCAGCAGCGTGGAGGGACTAGCGGGGGCGGAGACCCAGTACTTC; cdr3_aa: CASSVEGLAGAETQYF
v_call: TRBV6-4; j_call: TRBJ2-7; clone_size: NA; d_call: TRBD1; cdr3_nt: TGTGCCAGCCAGCACCGGAGGGACAGGCGCTCCTACGAGCAGTACTTC; cdr3_aa: CASQHRRDRRSYEQYF
v_call: TRBV3-1; j_call: TRBJ2-7; clone_size: few; d_call: NA; cdr3_nt: TGTGCCAGCAGCCAAGGTTGGCAGTCCTCGTTCGAGCAGTACTTC; cdr3_aa: CASSQGWQSSFEQYF
v_call: TRBV6-2/TRBV6-3; j_call: TRBJ1-5; clone_size: few; d_call: NA; cdr3_nt: TGTGCCAGCAGCCGGGGTCTCCGCAATCAGCCCCAGCATTTT; cdr3_aa: CASSRGLRNQPQHF
v_call: TRBV5-6; j_call: TRBJ1-2; clone_size: NA; d_call: TRBD1; cdr3_nt: TGTGCCAGCAGCCAGGGACAGGCTACATGGCCGCCCTATGGCTACACCTTC; cdr3_aa: CASSQGQATWPPYGYTF
v_call: TRBV4-2; j_call: TRBJ2-7; clone_size: NA; d_call: TRBD2; cdr3_nt: TGTGCCAGCAGCCAAGATGATCTAGCGGGGAGTAAAGAGCAGTACTTC; cdr3_aa: CASSQDDLAGSKEQYF
v_call: TRBV15; j_call: TRBJ2-3; clone_size: NA; d_call: TRBD2; cdr3_nt: TGTGCCACCAGACTAGCGGGCACAGATACGCAGTATTTT; cdr3_aa: CATRLAGTDTQYF
v_call: TRBV20-1; j_call: TRBJ1-2; clone_size: NA; d_call: NA; cdr3_nt: TGCAGTGCTAGAGCTGAGGGGCTGGGCGGCTACACCTTC; cdr3_aa: CSARAEGLGGYTF
v_call: TRBV9; j_call: TRBJ2-7; clone_size: NA; d_call: NA; cdr3_nt: TGTGCCAGCAGCGTAGGTGGGGCGGACTCCACATCCTACGAGCAGTACTTC; cdr3_aa: CASSVGGADSTSYEQYF
v_call: TRBV10-3; j_call: TRBJ2-2; clone_size: NA; d_call: NA; cdr3_nt: TGTGCCATCAGTGATTTGGGGGACACCGGGGAGCTGTTTTTT; cdr3_aa: CAISDLGDTGELFF